One and the same sample provided the 22 T cell receptor beta chains below, sequenced in a study of T cell responses to AZD1222 COVID-19 vaccine. Generated by immunoSEQ multiplex PCR, the TCRdb table keeps only in-frame clones and is missing some. The sample has about 120,000 clones, about 89% seen once. This material consisted of peripheral blood, taken on day 0 of AZD1222 vaccination. The origin of the receptors is an adult in good health.

The chain combines TRBV27 with TRBJ1-1, with no clear D. The germline V and J ends were trimmed by 1 base and 3 bases, with 6 bases remaining between them. The length of the CDR3 is 13 residues. Germline loops: CDR1 MNHEY, CDR2 SMNVEV (reference sequence). DNA for the CDR3: TGTGCCAGCAGTTTATTTGGGGACACTGAAGCTTTCTTT. Translated: CASSLFGDTEAFF.

The chain links TRBV4-2 to TRBJ2-5, with D unresolved. Deletions cut 0 bases from V and 2 bases from J, with 4 bases between. CDR1 and CDR2 (germline): LGHNA, YNFKEQ. The length of the CDR3 is 13 residues. The CDR3 DNA follows: TGTGCCAGCAGCCAAGACATACAAGAGACCCAGTACTTC. It specifies CASSQDIQETQYF.

The chain links TRBV30 to TRBJ2-7; a weak D match, TRBD2 (6 bases). This CDR3 has 13 residues. V lost 0 bases to trimming and J lost 9 bases, with 15 bases between them. Germline CDR1 and CDR2: GTSNPN and SVGIG (reference sequence). The CDR3 DNA is TGTGCCTGGAGTGTAGGCGGACCGCGGGGGCAGTACTTC. It encodes CAWSVGGPRGQYF. Full variable domain (remainder filled in from reference TRBV30 and TRBJ2-7): SQTIHQWPATLVQPVGSPLSLECTVEGTSNPNLYWYRQAAGRGLQLLFYSVGIGQISSEVPQNLSASRPQDRQFILSSKKLLLSDSGFYLCAWSVGGPRGQYFGPGTRLTVT.

V gene TRBV4-1 combines with J gene TRBJ2-7; no clear D. The CDR3 loop spans 14 amino acids. V dropped 1 base and J dropped 3 bases, with 10 bases sitting between them. The germline V gene encodes CDR1 MGHRA and CDR2 YSYEKL. The CDR3 bases are TGCGCCAGCAGCCAAGGAGGATCGAACTACGAGCAGTACTTC. Amino acid sequence: CASSQGGSNYEQYF.

This clone was counted only a few times. The rearrangement joins TRBV4-2 to TRBJ2-3, with D tentatively TRBD1 or TRBD2 (5 bases each). Germline CDR1 is LGHNA and CDR2 is YNFKEQ. CDR3 size: 12 residues. The V and J ends lost 2 bases and 6 bases respectively, with 6 bases between them. CDR3 region: CASSQWGDTQYF. CDR3 DNA sequence: TGTGCCAGCAGCCAATGGGGGGATACGCAGTATTTT.

This clone was observed a single time. This chain uses TRBV6-5 with TRBJ1-4, with a tentative D call TRBD1 (5 bases). The CDR3 runs to 14 residues. From germline, CDR1 is MNHEY and CDR2 SVGAGI. Trimming pared 7 bases from V and 3 bases from J, leaving 12 bases between. CDR3 sequence: CASTQGWANEKLFF. In nucleotides, the CDR3 is TGTGCCAGCACCCAGGGTTGGGCTAATGAAAAACTGTTTTTT.

The V call is TRBV30, the J call TRBJ1-4; 10 nucleotides line up with TRBD1. V was clipped by 6 bases and J by 5 bases; unmatched bases: 3. The V gene's germline CDR1 is GTSNPN and CDR2 SVGIG (reference sequence). The CDR3 runs to 13 residues. The CDR3, as DNA: TGTGCCTGCAAGGGACAGGGGAATGAAAAACTGTTTTTT. Protein sequence: CACKGQGNEKLFF.

The CDR3 DNA is TGCAGCTTCTTAAGGGAGGGAAAACTGTTTTTT. It codes for CSFLREGKLFF. The rearrangement joins TRBV29-1 to TRBJ1-4; unclear D gene. This CDR3 contains 11 residues. Between the trimmed V and J ends, which lost 8 bases and 10 bases, there was a span of 14 bases. The germline CDR1 and CDR2 sequences are SQVTM and ANQGSEA.

The chain uses TRBV6-4 and TRBJ2-1, with TRBD2 as a possible D gene (6 bases). The V end was cut by 0 bases, the J end by 6 bases, with 12 bases between. The CDR3 consists of 15 residues. The germline V gene has CDR1 MRHNA and CDR2 SNTAGT. CDR3 in amino acids: CASSDSNVGGNEQFF. The CDR3, as DNA: TGTGCCAGCAGTGACTCGAATGTGGGGGGCAATGAGCAGTTCTTC.

This chain uses TRBV19 with TRBJ1-4, with D perhaps matching TRBD1 (5 bases). The CDR3 consists of 16 residues. Trimming stripped 3 bases from V and 8 bases from J, with 19 bases between. The V gene's germline CDR1 is LNHDA and CDR2 SQIVND (reference sequence). Here the CDR3 DNA reads TGTGCCAGTAGTATCCAAAGCGGGGGGAGGCGCGAAAAACTGTTTTTT. Translating gives CASSIQSGGRREKLFF.

J is TRBJ1-1 and V is TRBV5-1; weak D call: TRBD1 (6 bases). CDR3 length equals 11 residues. Germline loops: CDR1 SGHRS, CDR2 YFSETQ. V dropped 4 bases and J dropped 8 bases, with 9 bases sitting between them. As DNA, the CDR3 is TGCGCCAGCAGCCGTGGGACAGAAGCTTTCTTT. The encoded protein is CASSRGTEAFF.

The chain couples TRBV12-5 to TRBJ2-7; a weak D match, TRBD1 (6 bases). This CDR3 is 14 amino acids long. Germline CDR1 is LGHNT and CDR2 is FRNRAP. V was cut by 5 bases and J by 3 bases, with 14 bases left in between. Here the CDR3 DNA reads TGTGCTAGTGGTCCCGGGACACAGAACTACGAGCAGTACTTC. Translated, it gives CASGPGTQNYEQYF.

The genes are TRBV18 and TRBJ1-4, with D unresolved. This CDR3 region has 14 residues. The V end was cut by 0 bases, the J end by 8 bases, with 10 bases between. Germline CDR1 reads KGHSH; CDR2 reads LQKENI. For the CDR3, the DNA is TGTGCCAGCTCACCACCGGAAGTAAGGGAAAAACTGTTTTTT. It is translated as CASSPPEVREKLFF.

The chain combines TRBV5-1 with TRBJ2-3; 7 bases map to TRBD1. The V segment lost 3 bases and the J segment 1 base; nucleotides outside the gene matches: 5. The germline CDR1 and CDR2 sequences are SGHRS and YFSETQ. The CDR3 runs 15 residues. The CDR3 region has the DNA TGCGCCAGCAGCTCGAGACAGGGAGGCACAGATACGCAGTATTTT. It encodes CASSSRQGGTDTQYF. The variable domain in full, completed from reference TRBV5-1 and TRBJ2-3, reads KAGVTQTPRYLIKTRGQQVTLSCSPISGHRSVSWYQQTPGQGLQFLFEYFSETQRNKGNFPGRFSGRQFSNSRSEMNVSTLELGDSALYLCASSSRQGGTDTQYFGPGTRLTVL.

The chain carries TRBV10-1 and TRBJ2-7; the D call may be TRBD1 or TRBD2 (5 bases each). The CDR3 is 14 residues long. CDR1 WNHNN and CDR2 SYGVQD come from the germline V gene (reference sequence). V lost 8 bases, J lost 5 bases, and 19 bases lay in between. CDR3 loop: CASSRGRGRDEQYF. In DNA form, the CDR3 reads TGCGCCAGCTCCCGGGGACGGGGCAGGGACGAGCAGTACTTC.

The rearrangement uses TRBV12-5 and TRBJ2-1; D is unclear. CDR1 is LGHNT, CDR2 FRNRAP, per germline. V lost 1 base and J 2 bases, leaving 9 bases between the germline ends. The CDR3 extends over 15 amino acids. The CDR3 DNA reads as TGTGCTAGTGGTTTGGGGCAGCTCCCCTACAATGAGCAGTTCTTC. As protein: CASGLGQLPYNEQFF.

The CDR3, as DNA: TGTGCCAGTAGTCAGGACAGGCGGAACACTGAAGCTTTCTTT. This sequence encodes CASSQDRRNTEAFF. The V gene is TRBV19, the J gene TRBJ1-1; the match to TRBD1 covers 7 bases. The V gene end was trimmed by 5 bases and the J gene end by 1 base; junction bases not matched to a gene: 4. Germline V lookup: CDR1 LNHDA, CDR2 SQIVND (reference sequence). The CDR3 has 14 residues.

The chain is built from TRBV5-5 and TRBJ2-7; TRBD1 or TRBD2 may be the D gene (5 bases each). The CDR3 totals 12 residues. Germline V gene sequence: CDR1 SGHKS, CDR2 YYEKEE (reference sequence). V lost 3 bases and J lost 5, with 9 bases in between. The chain's CDR3 is CASSSGLHEQYF. In DNA form, the CDR3 reads TGTGCCAGCAGCTCGGGGCTCCACGAGCAGTACTTC.

V gene TRBV19 combines with J gene TRBJ1-6; D gene uncertain. The CDR3 is 13 amino acids. CDR1 LNHDA and CDR2 SQIVND come from the germline V gene (reference sequence). The V end was cut by 7 bases, the J end by 9 bases, with 13 bases between. This CDR3 is CASTSRGFSPLHF. In DNA, the CDR3 is TGTGCCAGTACCTCCCGAGGGTTTTCACCCCTCCACTTT.

The chain is built from TRBV9 and TRBJ2-3; 8 bases map to TRBD2. After removal of 1 base from V and 2 bases from J, the junction contained 6 bases not matched to a gene. Germline-derived CDR1 and CDR2 are SGDLS and YYNGEE. The CDR3 totals 16 residues. CDR3 sequence (DNA): TGTGCCAGCAGCGTATACACTAGCGGCTACACAGATACGCAGTATTTT. Its translation: CASSVYTSGYTDTQYF.

V gene TRBV19 combines with J gene TRBJ1-4; 9 bases are shared with TRBD1. The length of the CDR3 is 16 residues. Per the germline V gene, CDR1 is LNHDA and CDR2 is SQIVND (reference sequence). Trimming at V came to 6 bases and at J to 0 bases, leaving 5 bases not matched to a gene. CDR3 protein: CASSSRDRATNEKLFF. As DNA, the CDR3 is TGTGCCAGTAGCTCCCGGGACAGGGCAACTAATGAAAAACTGTTTTTT.

The chain employs TRBV30 and TRBJ2-3; D ambiguous. Germline CDR1 GTSNPN, CDR2 SVGIG (reference sequence). Trimming took off 3 bases at V and 0 bases at J, with 4 bases between the two ends. This CDR3 spans 12 amino acids. This chain's CDR3 is CAWSDSTDTQYF. The CDR3 DNA sequence: TGTGCCTGGAGCGACAGCACAGATACGCAGTATTTT. Based on the CDR3 plus reference TRBV30 and TRBJ2-3, the full variable domain is SQTIHQWPATLVQPVGSPLSLECTVEGTSNPNLYWYRQAAGRGLQLLFYSVGIGQISSEVPQNLSASRPQDRQFILSSKKLLLSDSGFYLCAWSDSTDTQYFGPGTRLTVL.